Included here is one T cell receptor beta chain sequence, with context. The antigen remains unidentified. The CDR3 consists of 16 residues. Trimming stripped 1 base from V and 1 base from J, with 13 bases between. Germline CDR1 is SGHVS and CDR2 is FNYEAQ. The data are from a study of CD8+ T cells in alopecia areata. Whole-study context: Treated patients were given 5 to 10 mg oral tofacitinib twice daily.

cDNA reverse transcribed from extracted RNA served as the sequencing template. The table came from immunoSEQ multiplex PCR; TCRdb's copy has only in-frame clones and leaves some out. Among some 150,000 clones listed, about 66% were seen once. Findings and caveats of the study: Besides other cells, scalp samples also yield sequences of resident alphabeta T cells from normal skin. For lesional scalp, especially alopecia totalis/universalis, clonality was higher than in normal scalp.

The starting material was CD8+ T cells sorted from blood, obtained at week 0. The chain carries TRBV7-6 and TRBJ1-1; maybe TRBD1 (6 bases). This TCR was recovered from a human donor with alopecia areata. In nucleotides, the CDR3 is TGTGCCAGCAGCTTAGGGTCCACAGGGAGGAACACTGAAGCTTTCTTT. Translation: CASSLGSTGRNTEAFF.